This T cell receptor (beta chain) was captured by sequencing in a study of T cells in Graves' hyperthyroidism and ophthalmopathy. What was amplified from RNA transcripts were TCR beta CDR3 regions. A set of HTBI primers served as the primers for a first-round RT-PCR of the TCR CDR3. In TCRdb, the multiplex PCR reads were re-called with MiXCR into one record per CDR3 protein. The sample lists about 400,000 distinct CDR3 sequences, about 15% occurring once. The table lists this clonotype with many counts. Newly diagnosed patients aged 18 to 65 had hyperthyroidism of under 2 months' duration. Diagnosis relied on clinical symptoms, serum thyroxine and TRAb, thyroid ultrasound and orbital computed tomography. The V gene's germline CDR1 is MDHEN and CDR2 SYDVKM. The CDR3 extends over 16 amino acids. With 6 bases removed from V and 5 bases from J, the gap between germline ends came to 20 bases.

The source material was blood. The TCR sequence derives from a woman aged 25 to 39 with Graves' hyperthyroidism. V usage is TRBV28 and J usage is TRBJ2-1; TRBD1 or TRBD2 may be the D gene (6 bases each). CDR3 loop: CASSPLGGGTDNEQFF. The CDR3 DNA is TGTGCCAGCAGCCCCTTAGGGGGAGGAACCGACAATGAGCAGTTCTTC. The complete variable domain, with remaining parts taken from reference TRBV28 and TRBJ2-1, reads DVKVTQSSRYLVKRTGEKVFLECVQDMDHENMFWYRQDPGLGLRLIYFSYDVKMKEKGDIPEGYSVSREKKERFSLILESASTNQTSMYLCASSPLGGGTDNEQFFGPGTRLTVL.